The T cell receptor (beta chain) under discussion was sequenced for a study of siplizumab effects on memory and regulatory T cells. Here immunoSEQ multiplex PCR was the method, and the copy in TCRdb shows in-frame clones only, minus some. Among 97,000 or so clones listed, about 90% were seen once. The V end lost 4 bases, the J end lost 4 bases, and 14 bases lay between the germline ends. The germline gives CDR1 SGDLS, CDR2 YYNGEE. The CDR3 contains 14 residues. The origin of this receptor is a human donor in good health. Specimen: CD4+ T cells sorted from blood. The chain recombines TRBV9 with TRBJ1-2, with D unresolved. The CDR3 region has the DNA TGTGCCAGCAGCCGGGCGCAAACGGGCTATGGCTACACCTTC. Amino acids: CASSRAQTGYGYTF.